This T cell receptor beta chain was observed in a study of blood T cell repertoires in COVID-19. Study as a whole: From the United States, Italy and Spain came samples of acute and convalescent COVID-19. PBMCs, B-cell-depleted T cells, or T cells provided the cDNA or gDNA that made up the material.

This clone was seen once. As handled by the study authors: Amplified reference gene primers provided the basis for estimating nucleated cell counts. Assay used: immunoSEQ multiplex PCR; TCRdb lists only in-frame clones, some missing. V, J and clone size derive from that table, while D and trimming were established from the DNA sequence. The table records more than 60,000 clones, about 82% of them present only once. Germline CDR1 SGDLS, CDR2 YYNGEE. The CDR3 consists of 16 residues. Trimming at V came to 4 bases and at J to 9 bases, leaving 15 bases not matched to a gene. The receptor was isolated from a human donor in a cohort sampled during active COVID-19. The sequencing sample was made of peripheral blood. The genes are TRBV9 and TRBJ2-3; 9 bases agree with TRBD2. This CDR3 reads CASSPGAGGPQGTQYF. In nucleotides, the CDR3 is TGTGCCAGCAGCCCCGGGGCGGGGGGGCCCCAAGGGACGCAGTATTTT.